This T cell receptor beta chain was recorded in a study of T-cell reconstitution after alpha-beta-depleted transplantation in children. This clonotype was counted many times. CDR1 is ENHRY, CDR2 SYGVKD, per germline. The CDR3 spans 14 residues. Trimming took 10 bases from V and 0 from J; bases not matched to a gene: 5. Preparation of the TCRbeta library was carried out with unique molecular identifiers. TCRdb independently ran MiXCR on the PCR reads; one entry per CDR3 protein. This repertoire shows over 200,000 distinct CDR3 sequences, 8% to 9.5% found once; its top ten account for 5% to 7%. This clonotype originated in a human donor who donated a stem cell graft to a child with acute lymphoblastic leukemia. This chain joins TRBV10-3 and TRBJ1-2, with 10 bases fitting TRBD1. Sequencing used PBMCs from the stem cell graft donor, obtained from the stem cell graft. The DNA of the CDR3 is TGTGCCACCATGGGGACAGGGGCTAACTATGGCTACACCTTC. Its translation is CATMGTGANYGYTF.